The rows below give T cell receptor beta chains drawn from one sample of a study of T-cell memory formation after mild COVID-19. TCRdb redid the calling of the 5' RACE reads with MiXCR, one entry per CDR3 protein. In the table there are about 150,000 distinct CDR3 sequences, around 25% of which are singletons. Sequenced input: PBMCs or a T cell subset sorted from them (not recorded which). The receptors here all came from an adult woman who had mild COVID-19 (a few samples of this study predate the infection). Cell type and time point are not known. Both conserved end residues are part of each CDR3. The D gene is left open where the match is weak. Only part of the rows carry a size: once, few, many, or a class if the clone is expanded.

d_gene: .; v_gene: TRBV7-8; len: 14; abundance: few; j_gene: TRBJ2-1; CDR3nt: TGTGCCAGCAGCAGCGACACCACCTACAATGAGCAGTTCTTC; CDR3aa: CASSSDTTYNEQFF
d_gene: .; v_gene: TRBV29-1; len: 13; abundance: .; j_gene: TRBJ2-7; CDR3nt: TGCAGCGTTGTCGGGGCATTAGCCTACGAGCAGTACTTC; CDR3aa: CSVVGALAYEQYF
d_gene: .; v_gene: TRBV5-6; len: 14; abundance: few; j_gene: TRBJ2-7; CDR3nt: TGTGCCAGCAGCTTGGGGGCAGGCTCCTACGAGCAGTACTTC; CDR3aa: CASSLGAGSYEQYF
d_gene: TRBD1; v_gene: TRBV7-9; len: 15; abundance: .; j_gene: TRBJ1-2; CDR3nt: TGTGCCAGCAGCCCCCCTCCGACAGGGAATGAAGGCTACACCTTC; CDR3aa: CASSPPPTGNEGYTF
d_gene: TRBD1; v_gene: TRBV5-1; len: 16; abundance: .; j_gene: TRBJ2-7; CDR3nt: TGCGCCAGCAGCTTATTTCCTGGGGACAGCTCCTACGAGCAGTACTTC; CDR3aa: CASSLFPGDSSYEQYF
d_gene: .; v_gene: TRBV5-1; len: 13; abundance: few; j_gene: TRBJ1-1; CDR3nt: TGCGCCAGCAGCTGGAATCCGAACACTGAAGCTTTCTTT; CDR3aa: CASSWNPNTEAFF
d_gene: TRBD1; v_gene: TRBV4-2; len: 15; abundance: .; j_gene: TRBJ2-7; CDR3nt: TGTGCCAGCAGCCAAAGGACAGGGGGGGCCTACGAGCAGTACTTC; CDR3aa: CASSQRTGGAYEQYF
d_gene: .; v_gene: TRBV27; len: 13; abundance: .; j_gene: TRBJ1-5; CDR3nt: TGTGCCAGTTCCGGGGGGATCGATCAGCCCCAGCATTTT; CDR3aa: CASSGGIDQPQHF
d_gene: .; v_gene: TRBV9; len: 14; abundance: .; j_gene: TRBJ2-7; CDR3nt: TGTGCCAGCAGCCCCCCGGCGGATACCTACGAGCAGTACTTC; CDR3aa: CASSPPADTYEQYF
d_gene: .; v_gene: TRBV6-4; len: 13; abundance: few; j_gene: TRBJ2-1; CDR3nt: TGTGCCAGCAGTGAACTCCCTGGGAATGAGCAGTTCTTC; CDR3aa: CASSELPGNEQFF
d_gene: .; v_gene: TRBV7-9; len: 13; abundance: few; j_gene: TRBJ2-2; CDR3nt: TGTGCCAGCAGCGGACACGACACCGGGGAGCTGTTTTTT; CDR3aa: CASSGHDTGELFF
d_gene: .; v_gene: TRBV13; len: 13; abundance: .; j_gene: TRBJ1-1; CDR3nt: TGTGCCAGCAGCTCGGAGGGGTACACTGAAGCTTTCTTT; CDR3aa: CASSSEGYTEAFF
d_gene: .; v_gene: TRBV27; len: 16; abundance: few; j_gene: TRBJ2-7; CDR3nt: TGTGCCAGCAGTTTACAGGTCCCCGGAAAGGGTTACGAGCAGTACTTC; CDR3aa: CASSLQVPGKGYEQYF
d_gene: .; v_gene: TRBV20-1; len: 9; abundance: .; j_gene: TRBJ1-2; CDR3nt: TGCAGTGCGTCTCCCTCGGGAACCTTC; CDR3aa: CSASPSGTF
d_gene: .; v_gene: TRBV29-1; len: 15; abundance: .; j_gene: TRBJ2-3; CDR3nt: TGCAGCGTTGTTCCCCTTGTTTCGGTTTTAGATACGCAGTATTTT; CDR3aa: CSVVPLVSVLDTQYF
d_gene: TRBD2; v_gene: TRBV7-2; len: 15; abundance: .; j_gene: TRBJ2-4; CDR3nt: TGTGCCAGCAGCCATTTCGGGGGGGCAGGAAACATTCAGTACTTC; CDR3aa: CASSHFGGAGNIQYF
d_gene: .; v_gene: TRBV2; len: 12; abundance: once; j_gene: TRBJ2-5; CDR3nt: TGTGCCAGCAGTGAAGCGCTGGAGACCCAGTACTTC; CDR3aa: CASSEALETQYF
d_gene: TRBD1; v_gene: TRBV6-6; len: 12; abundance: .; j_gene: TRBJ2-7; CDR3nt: TGTGCCAGCAGTGGGGACAGGGCGAACCAGTACTTC; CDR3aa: CASSGDRANQYF
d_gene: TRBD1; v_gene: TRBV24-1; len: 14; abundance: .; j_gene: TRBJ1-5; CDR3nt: TGTGCCACCAGTGATTCAGGGGGCTATCAGCCCCAGCATTTT; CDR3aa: CATSDSGGYQPQHF
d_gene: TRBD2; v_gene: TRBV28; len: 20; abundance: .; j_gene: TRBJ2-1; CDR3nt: TGTGCCAGCAGTTCCCCAGGAGGGACAAGACTAGCGGGGGGAAACAATGAGCAGTTCTTC; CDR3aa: CASSSPGGTRLAGGNNEQFF